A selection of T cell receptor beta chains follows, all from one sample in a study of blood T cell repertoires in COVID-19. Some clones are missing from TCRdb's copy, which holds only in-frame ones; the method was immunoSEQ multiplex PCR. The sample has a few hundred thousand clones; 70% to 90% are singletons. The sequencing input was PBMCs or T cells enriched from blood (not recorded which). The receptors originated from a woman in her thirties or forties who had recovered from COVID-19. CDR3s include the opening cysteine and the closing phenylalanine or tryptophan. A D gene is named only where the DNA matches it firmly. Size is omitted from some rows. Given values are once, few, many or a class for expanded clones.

DNA: TGCAGCGTTGAGCGGGAGTCGGGCTACGAGCAGTACTTC
CDR3: CSVERESGYEQYF
size: -
J: TRBJ2-7
D: TRBD2
V: TRBV29-1

DNA: TGTGCCTGGAGTTCATCCCACAATGAGCAGTTCTTC
CDR3: CAWSSSHNEQFF
size: -
J: TRBJ2-1
D: -
V: TRBV30

DNA: TGTGCCAGCAGCAGAACCGGGACTACCTACAATGAGCAGTTCTTC
CDR3: CASSRTGTTYNEQFF
size: -
J: TRBJ2-1
D: TRBD2
V: TRBV6-5

DNA: TGTGCCAGCAGCATAGGGACAGGGGGCACTGAAGCTTTCTTT
CDR3: CASSIGTGGTEAFF
size: -
J: TRBJ1-1
D: TRBD1
V: TRBV27

DNA: TGTGCCACCAGTGATCGGACAGGGGGCGATCCCGGGGAGCTGTTTTTT
CDR3: CATSDRTGGDPGELFF
size: -
J: TRBJ2-2
D: TRBD1
V: TRBV24-1

DNA: TGTGCCAGCAGTTTAGGGGGGGCCGTGGCTTTCTTT
CDR3: CASSLGGAVAFF
size: -
J: TRBJ1-1
D: -
V: TRBV28

DNA: TGTGCCTGGGCGACGGGACAGGGCGTCTATGGCTACACCTTC
CDR3: CAWATGQGVYGYTF
size: -
J: TRBJ1-2
D: TRBD1
V: TRBV30

DNA: TGCAGTGCTAGTAGCCAGGCCAGTTTGGGTCAGCCCCAGCATTTT
CDR3: CSASSQASLGQPQHF
size: -
J: TRBJ1-5
D: -
V: TRBV20-1

DNA: TGCAGTGCTATAACAGGGATCGGCTACACCTTC
CDR3: CSAITGIGYTF
size: -
J: TRBJ1-2
D: -
V: TRBV20-1

DNA: TGCAGCGCTGTACCATATGTAAACCGACAGGGCGCCTACGAGCAGTACTTC
CDR3: CSAVPYVNRQGAYEQYF
size: -
J: TRBJ2-7
D: TRBD1
V: TRBV29-1

DNA: TGTGCCAGCAGCGCAACCGGGTCTAACTATGGCTACACCTTC
CDR3: CASSATGSNYGYTF
size: -
J: TRBJ1-2
D: -
V: TRBV9

DNA: TGTGCCACCAGCAAAGCGGGTAGGTCGGTAGAGCAGTTCTTC
CDR3: CATSKAGRSVEQFF
size: -
J: TRBJ2-1
D: -
V: TRBV24-1

DNA: TGTGCCAGCAGCTTACAGGGTGAAAAACTGTTTTTT
CDR3: CASSLQGEKLFF
size: once
J: TRBJ1-4
D: -
V: TRBV7-9

DNA: TGTGCCAGCAGCCAAGATTTTAGGCGTCGGGACAGCACTTTTGAAGCTTTCTTT
CDR3: CASSQDFRRRDSTFEAFF
size: -
J: TRBJ1-1
D: TRBD1
V: TRBV14

DNA: TGTGCCAGCACTGAAACTACCTTCAATCAGCCCCAGCATTTT
CDR3: CASTETTFNQPQHF
size: -
J: TRBJ1-5
D: -
V: TRBV6-6